Each of the 17 T cell receptor beta chains below was sequenced from the same sample in a study of blood T cell repertoires in COVID-19 (dated by TCRdb to about 2020). Library preparation used the immunoSEQ multiplex PCR assay. This immuneACCESS table, as held by TCRdb, lists in-frame sequences with V and J called but not all clones. Of the missing ones, under half trace to an unresolved V gene in checked studies; the others have no known cause. The sample data list about 260,000 clones, and 88% of these were observed just once. Of the sample, approximately 4% is held by the ten largest clones. Sample: peripheral blood. All receptors derive from a man aged 60 to 69 who had recovered from COVID-19.

This CDR3 reads CASIRRHLTGELFF. CDR3 coding DNA: TGTGCCAGTATCCGGCGGCACCTCACCGGGGAGCTGTTTTTT. The chain combines TRBV19 with TRBJ2-2; D is undetermined. V lost 7 bases and J lost 4, with 13 bases in between. CDR1 is LNHDA and CDR2 is SQIVND in the germline V gene (reference sequence). CDR3 length: 14 amino acids.

The rearrangement joins TRBV7-9 to TRBJ1-2; 7 bases fit TRBD1. V gave up 5 bases and J gave up 7 bases; unmatched junction bases: 10. The CDR3 covers 14 residues. In germline, CDR1 is SEHNR, CDR2 FQNEAQ (reference sequence). The CDR3 loop is CASSPATGLRGYTF. The DNA for the CDR3 is TGTGCCAGCAGCCCGGCGACAGGGTTACGTGGCTACACCTTC.

This chain joins TRBV19 and TRBJ1-2; TRBD1 agrees at 7 bases. V lost 4 bases to trimming and J lost 6 bases; unmatched junction nucleotides: 8. The CDR3 spans 14 residues. Germline CDR1 LNHDA, CDR2 SQIVND (reference sequence). The CDR3 here is CASSTQTGIDGYTF. The CDR3 DNA sequence: TGTGCCAGTAGTACACAGACAGGGATCGATGGCTACACCTTC.

The chain carries TRBV6-5 and TRBJ2-7; TRBD2 aligns across 7 bases. Germline lookup yields CDR1 MNHEY and CDR2 SVGAGI. This CDR3 contains 13 residues. V lost 6 bases, J lost 2 bases, and 4 bases stayed unmatched. The CDR3 DNA follows: TGTGCCAGCAGCCGAGGACTAGCCTACGAGCAGTACTTC. Amino acids: CASSRGLAYEQYF.

The rearrangement links TRBV6-6 to TRBJ2-3; 14 nucleotides line up with TRBD2. The CDR3 loop spans 12 amino acids. J gave up 14 bases and V 6 bases, and 4 bases lay outside the gene matches. Per germline, CDR1 MNHNY and CDR2 SVGAGI (reference sequence). For the CDR3, the DNA is TGTGCCAGCAGCGGGACTAGCGGGGGATGGTATTTT. Residues: CASSGTSGGWYF.

This clone has only one observation. The chain carries TRBV28 and TRBJ1-1; D gene uncertain. Germline V gene data show CDR1 as MDHEN and CDR2 as SYDVKM. Trimming cost V 8 bases and J 1 base, with 20 bases left between them. CDR3 length equals 16 residues. CDR3 DNA sequence: TGTGCCAGCTCTCGCGGGTTGGTGGGATGGAACACTGAAGCTTTCTTT. It encodes CASSRGLVGWNTEAFF.

The chain has TRBV7-2 and TRBJ2-7; 14 bases match TRBD2. The CDR3 is 16 residues long. Germline V gene data show CDR1 as SGHTA and CDR2 as FQGNSA. V dropped 5 bases and J dropped 1; count of bases not matched to a gene: 4. The CDR3 DNA reads TGTGCCAGCAGCAGCAGACTAGCGGGGGGGTCCTACGAGCAGTACTTC. This gives the protein CASSSRLAGGSYEQYF.

V usage is TRBV6-2 or TRBV6-3 and J usage is TRBJ1-5, with 9 nucleotides matching TRBD1. The V gene's germline CDR1 is MNHEY and CDR2 SVGEGT. The CDR3 is 17 amino acids. V was clipped by 0 bases and J by 2 bases; unmatched bases: 5. The CDR3: CASSYSYRDRGNQPQHF. The CDR3 DNA reads as TGTGCCAGCAGTTACTCATACCGGGACAGGGGCAATCAGCCCCAGCATTTT.

V usage is TRBV3-1 (or the pseudogene TRBV3-2) and J usage is TRBJ1-2; D unclear. The V gene's germline CDR1 is LGHDT and CDR2 YNNKEL (reference sequence). This CDR3 has 15 amino acids. The V and J ends lost 0 bases and 4 bases respectively, with 12 bases between them. The CDR3 reads CASSQDPPDIYGYTF. The CDR3 DNA reads TGTGCCAGCAGCCAAGATCCCCCCGACATCTATGGCTACACCTTC.

V is TRBV5-3 and J is TRBJ1-6; the D gene is possibly TRBD1 (5 bases). TRBV5-3 is an ORF; its function is uncertain. The V end lost 7 bases, the J end lost 1 base, and 6 bases lay between the germline ends. The CDR3 covers 13 residues. The CDR3 coding sequence is TGTGCCAGAGGGGGGTCCTATAATTCACCCCTCCACTTT. It translates to CARGGSYNSPLHF.

This sequence joins TRBV2 and TRBJ1-3, with 7 bases identical to TRBD1. CDR1 and CDR2 from the germline V gene are SNHLY and FYNNEI. Trimming removed 4 bases from V and 0 bases from J; junction bases left unmatched: 12. There are 18 residues in the CDR3. The CDR3 region is CASSGRDSWASSGNTIYF. The CDR3, as DNA: TGTGCCAGCAGTGGTAGGGACAGCTGGGCGTCCTCTGGAAACACCATATATTTT.

The table lists this clone with a count of one. CDR3 in amino acids: CAWRDTQGAGNTIYF. CDR3 sequence (DNA): TGTGCCTGGAGGGATACTCAGGGCGCTGGAAACACCATATATTTT. The rearrangement joins TRBV30 to TRBJ1-3, with D maybe TRBD1 (5 bases). V gave up 3 bases and J gave up 2 bases, with 14 bases separating them. Germline assignment: CDR1 GTSNPN and CDR2 SVGIG (reference sequence). The CDR3 is 15 residues long.

This chain uses TRBV9 with TRBJ2-7; 9 nucleotides align to TRBD1. The CDR3 totals 15 residues. V was clipped by 3 bases and J by 3 bases; unmatched bases: 7. Germline V gives CDR1 SGDLS, CDR2 YYNGEE. CDR3 loop: CASSADRTGVYEQYF. The CDR3 DNA follows: TGTGCCAGCAGCGCCGACCGGACAGGGGTCTACGAGCAGTACTTC.

This chain joins TRBV5-5 and TRBJ1-1, with D possibly being TRBD1 (5 bases). This CDR3 spans 17 amino acids. Trimming cost V 1 base and J 0 bases, with 16 bases left between them. Germline CDR1 SGHKS, CDR2 YYEKEE (reference sequence). As DNA, the CDR3 is TGTGCCAGCAGCTTGCTGGCAGGGTGGGGTTTGAACACTGAAGCTTTCTTT. Translated, it gives CASSLLAGWGLNTEAFF.

The chain uses TRBV12-3 or TRBV12-4 and TRBJ1-5; 7 nucleotides match TRBD1. With V trimmed by 6 bases and J by 5 bases, 4 bases remained unmatched. The CDR3 is 13 amino acids. DNA for the CDR3: TGTGCCAGCAGCCCGACAGGGCATCAGCCCCAGCATTTT. It codes for CASSPTGHQPQHF.

V gene TRBV7-3 combines with J gene TRBJ2-7; D is perhaps TRBD2 (6 bases). Deletions cut 3 bases from V and 1 base from J, with 13 bases between. The CDR3 contains 15 residues. In germline, CDR1 is SGHTA, CDR2 FQGTGA. The CDR3 protein is CASSLTPGGSYEQYF. The CDR3 DNA follows: TGTGCCAGCAGCTTGACCCCTGGGGGGTCCTACGAGCAGTACTTC.

This clone was recorded only once. The chain employs TRBV4-2 and TRBJ2-2; no definite D call. Germline loops: CDR1 LGHNA, CDR2 YNFKEQ. This CDR3 region has 14 residues. Trimming pared 4 bases from V and 2 bases from J, leaving 8 bases between. The CDR3 here is CASSPLGNTGELFF. CDR3 coding DNA: TGTGCCAGCAGCCCTCTAGGTAACACCGGGGAGCTGTTTTTT.